The 20 T cell receptor beta chains below come from one sample, sequenced in a study of naive and memory T cell subsets. General study results and limits: A few larger clonotypes appeared in naive repertoires, especially CD8, possibly memory cells re-expressing CD45RA.

Both TRBC1 and TRBC2 were covered by a beta constant-region primer of two equimolar oligonucleotides. The ligated cDNA underwent four PCR rounds using SP2 and nested alpha and beta constant-region primers. MiXCR, applied by TCRdb to the UMI-ligation and nested PCR reads, yields one record per CDR3 protein. There are around 140,000 distinct CDR3 sequences in the sample; approximately 24% occur only once, and 0.11% lies in the top ten. Their cognate antigens are unknown. Sample: naive CD4+ T cells from blood. The receptors here all came from a human donor in good health.

This clonotype was found a few times. The gene calls are TRBV6-5 and TRBJ2-3; maybe TRBD2 (5 bases). Germline V gene data show CDR1 as MNHEY and CDR2 as SVGAGI. This CDR3 comprises 12 residues. V dropped 4 bases and J dropped 5 bases, with 7 bases sitting between them. The CDR3 DNA sequence: TGTGCCAGCAGTTCCCGGGGAGATACGCAGTATTTT. Its protein product is CASSSRGDTQYF.

The chain employs TRBV9 and TRBJ1-6, with D perhaps TRBD1 (5 bases). The V gene's germline CDR1 is SGDLS and CDR2 YYNGEE. The CDR3 is 15 amino acids. Between the trimmed V and J ends, which lost 3 bases and 9 bases, there was a span of 16 bases. The CDR3 region has the DNA TGTGCCAGCAGCGCCGTAGCAGGGAAGGGTTCACCCCTCCACTTT. This sequence encodes CASSAVAGKGSPLHF.

This clonotype came up a few times. The V and J genes are TRBV29-1 and TRBJ2-1, with D possibly being TRBD2 (5 bases). The CDR3 sequence is 13 residues long. Germline CDR1 and CDR2: SQVTM and ANQGSEA. Trimming left V 6 bases short and J 4 bases short, with 13 bases between. CDR3 protein: CSVTRRTYNEQFF. The CDR3 nucleotides are TGCAGCGTGACCCGACGGACTTACAATGAGCAGTTCTTC.

There are a few counts of this clonotype. CDR3 sequence reads: CASSQGQGGETQYF. As DNA, the CDR3 is TGCGCCAGCAGCCAAGGTCAGGGAGGAGAGACCCAGTACTTC. The chain couples TRBV4-1 to TRBJ2-5; weak D call: TRBD2 (6 bases). This CDR3 region has 14 residues. Germline values: CDR1 MGHRA, CDR2 YSYEKL. Trimming stripped 1 base from V and 4 bases from J, with 10 bases between.

This clonotype has a handful of counts. The chain employs TRBV7-9 and TRBJ2-1, with 8 bases lining up with TRBD2. Germline-derived CDR1 and CDR2 are SEHNR and FQNEAQ (reference sequence). This CDR3 is 18 amino acids long. Losses at the gene ends were 4 bases for V and 3 bases for J; bases not matched to a gene: 14. CDR3 loop: CASSSTSRGLVVYNEQFF. The CDR3 DNA reads as TGTGCCAGCAGCTCCACGTCAAGGGGACTAGTTGTCTACAATGAGCAGTTCTTC.

This clonotype was observed once. The J gene is TRBJ1-2, the V gene TRBV6-1; D call uncertain. The length of the CDR3 is 14 residues. Germline CDR1 is MNHNS and CDR2 is SASEGT. V lost 1 base and J lost 4, with 10 bases in between. CDR3 bases: TGTGCCAGCAGTGAAGGGCTTTCCTCCTATGGCTACACCTTC. It specifies CASSEGLSSYGYTF.

This clonotype has a count of ten or more. This chain joins TRBV9 and TRBJ2-3; the D gene is possibly TRBD2 (5 bases). Germline loops: CDR1 SGDLS, CDR2 YYNGEE. The CDR3 covers 14 residues. V lost 0 bases, J lost 4 bases, and 9 bases lay in between. CDR3 amino acids: CASSVAAEADTQYF. CDR3 DNA: TGTGCCAGCAGCGTAGCAGCGGAAGCAGATACGCAGTATTTT.

This clonotype showed up many times. The chain has TRBV29-1 and TRBJ2-1; no definite D call. The CDR3 is 11 residues long. With 3 bases removed from V and 3 bases from J, the gap between germline ends came to 3 bases. Per the germline V gene, CDR1 is SQVTM and CDR2 is ANQGSEA. DNA of the CDR3: TGCAGCGTTGACCGCTACAATGAGCAGTTCTTC. Translating it yields CSVDRYNEQFF.

The gene calls are TRBV5-5 and TRBJ1-1; the D gene is possibly TRBD1 (5 bases). The CDR3 loop spans 13 amino acids. Trimming pared 3 bases from V and 5 bases from J, leaving 11 bases between. Germline V lookup: CDR1 SGHKS, CDR2 YYEKEE (reference sequence). CDR3 coding DNA: TGTGCCAGCAGCTCACCAGGGTGGACTGAAGCTTTCTTT. This translates into CASSSPGWTEAFF.

V usage is TRBV4-1 and J usage is TRBJ2-4, with 7 bases lining up with TRBD2. The CDR3 spans 18 residues. After removal of 1 base from V and 2 bases from J, the junction contained 11 bases not matched to a gene. The V gene's germline CDR1 is MGHRA and CDR2 YSYEKL. CDR3 in DNA: TGCGCCAGCAGCCAAGGCAGGCCCGTCGGGGGGACCAAAAACATTCAGTACTTC. Translating gives CASSQGRPVGGTKNIQYF.

As to this clonotype: A read error is possible here, since a much larger clone lies one base away. V is TRBV7-9 and J is TRBJ2-1; D uncertain. CDR1 SEHNR and CDR2 FQNEAQ come from the germline V gene (reference sequence). Trimming pared 3 bases from V and 3 bases from J, leaving 15 bases between. The CDR3 covers 16 residues. The CDR3 here is CASSFILLSSYNEQFF. In nucleotides, the CDR3 is TGTGCCAGCAGCTTCATTCTTTTGTCTAGCTACAATGAGCAGTTCTTC.

In this sample, this clonotype turned up a few times. The chain uses TRBV6-2 or TRBV6-3 and TRBJ2-1; D is perhaps TRBD1 (6 bases). V lost 6 bases to trimming and J lost 0 bases, with 15 bases between them. The CDR3 has 16 amino acids. Per the germline V gene, CDR1 is MNHEY and CDR2 is SVGEGT. The CDR3 DNA reads as TGTGCCAGCAGAATCGACAGGCGGAGCTCCTACAATGAGCAGTTCTTC. Protein sequence: CASRIDRRSSYNEQFF.

A few counts support this clonotype. The V gene is TRBV20-1, the J gene TRBJ1-1, with 8 positions matching TRBD1. The V segment lost 3 bases and the J segment 0 bases; nucleotides outside the gene matches: 12. Germline V CDR1 and CDR2: DFQATT, SNEGSKA (reference sequence). The CDR3 has 17 residues. This chain's CDR3 is CSASPVVGQGLNTEAFF. The CDR3 nucleotides are TGCAGTGCTAGTCCTGTCGTAGGACAGGGTTTGAACACTGAAGCTTTCTTT.

The V and J genes are TRBV29-1 and TRBJ2-2; the D is unclear. The V end lost 0 bases, the J end lost 6 bases, and 8 bases lay between the germline ends. The CDR3 loop spans 13 amino acids. Germline CDR1 reads SQVTM; CDR2 reads ANQGSEA. As DNA, the CDR3 is TGCAGCGTTGAAGAGTTAAGGTCCGGGGAGCTGTTTTTT. It codes for CSVEELRSGELFF.

This clonotype was observed a handful of times. This rearrangement joins TRBV3-1 to TRBJ2-1; a weak D match, TRBD1 (6 bases). This CDR3 contains 15 residues. Trimming left V 4 bases short and J 3 bases short, with 13 bases between. CDR1 and CDR2 from the germline V gene are LGHDT and YNNKEL (reference sequence). The CDR3 coding sequence is TGTGCCAGCAGCCCAATGCGGACAGACTACAATGAGCAGTTCTTC. Protein product: CASSPMRTDYNEQFF.

This clonotype was seen many times. The rearrangement links TRBV30 to TRBJ2-1; TRBD1 matches 7 bases. CDR3 length: 13 amino acids. Germline V gene data show CDR1 as GTSNPN and CDR2 as SVGIG (reference sequence). Losses at the gene ends were 7 bases for V and 7 bases for J; bases not matched to a gene: 10. CDR3 protein: CAYTTNRGNEQFF. DNA for the CDR3: TGTGCCTACACCACCAACAGGGGTAATGAGCAGTTCTTC.

This chain connects TRBV7-8 to TRBJ2-4; D is perhaps TRBD1 (6 bases). The CDR3 totals 16 residues. Germline-derived CDR1 and CDR2 are SGHVS and FQNEAQ. Between the trimmed V and J ends, which lost 10 bases and 0 bases, there was a span of 19 bases. This CDR3 reads CATTRTANLAKNIQYF. DNA of the CDR3: TGTGCCACCACGAGGACAGCTAACTTAGCCAAAAACATTCAGTACTTC.

This chain uses TRBV28 with TRBJ2-1; the match to TRBD1 covers 7 bases. The CDR3 spans 18 residues. J gave up 6 bases and V 4 bases, and 18 bases lay outside the gene matches. CDR1 is MDHEN and CDR2 is SYDVKM in the germline V gene. In DNA form, the CDR3 reads TGTGCCAGCAGTTGCGTCATGTGGTTTAACAGGGGATGCAATGAGCAGTTCTTC. Protein sequence: CASSCVMWFNRGCNEQFF.

This rearrangement joins TRBV24-1 to TRBJ2-3; D is ambiguous. CDR1 is KGHDR and CDR2 is SFDVKD in the germline V gene. The length of the CDR3 is 14 residues. Trimming left V 2 bases short and J 4 bases short, with 9 bases between. The CDR3 spells CATSDSGPPDTQYF. DNA of the CDR3: TGTGCCACCAGTGATTCTGGGCCTCCAGATACGCAGTATTTT.

The V call is TRBV29-1, the J call TRBJ1-1; possible D gene TRBD1, 5 bases. This CDR3 has 16 residues. The germline gives CDR1 SQVTM, CDR2 ANQGSEA. Trimming removed 4 bases at V and 5 bases at J, with 23 bases between. The CDR3 sequence: CSVAPGPGRTNTEAFF. CDR3 sequence (DNA): TGCAGCGTTGCCCCAGGACCAGGGAGGACAAATACTGAAGCTTTCTTT.